Listed below are T cell receptor beta chains from one sample, sequenced in a study of T-cell reconstitution after alpha-beta-depleted transplantation in children. MiXCR, run by TCRdb on the PCR reads, gives a single entry per CDR3 protein. The sample carries fewer than 750,000 distinct CDR3 sequences, roughly 24% recorded once. The source material was PBMCs, mostly from graft donor cells, sampled 360 days after TCRalphabeta/CD19-depleted stem cell transplant. The receptor source for this set is a boy less than two years old who had a stem cell transplant for acute myeloid leukemia, so the T cells may come from the graft donor. Both conserved end residues are part of each CDR3. The D gene is left open where the match is weak. Part of the rows lack a size; the others show once, few, many or a class for expanded clones.

CASSYGLAGGIHNEQFF | TGCGCCAGCAGCTACGGACTAGCGGGGGGAATCCACAATGAGCAGTTCTTC | TRBJ2-1 | TRBV5-1 | TRBD2 | NA
CASSLLKTDTQYF | TGTGCCAGCAGCTTGTTAAAAACAGATACGCAGTATTTT | TRBJ2-3 | TRBV7-7 | NA | many
CASSMWTIRGDTQYF | TGTGCCAGCAGCATGTGGACGATCCGGGGAGATACGCAGTATTTT | TRBJ2-3 | TRBV27 | NA | few
CSVSSTGTDTQYF | TGCAGCGTCTCTTCGACAGGCACAGATACGCAGTATTTT | TRBJ2-3 | TRBV29-1 | NA | many
CATSRDLAGHNEQFF | TGTGCCACCAGCAGAGATCTGGCAGGGCACAATGAGCAGTTCTTC | TRBJ2-1 | TRBV15 | NA | many
CASSLAGTSGRQFF | TGTGCCAGCAGCTTAGCCGGGACTAGCGGGAGGCAGTTCTTC | TRBJ2-1 | TRBV7-9 | TRBD2 | NA
CASSLDGARETQYF | TGCGCCAGCAGCTTGGACGGGGCTAGAGAGACCCAGTACTTC | TRBJ2-5 | TRBV5-1 | NA | few
CSATRINTEAFF | TGCAGTGCTACCAGGATAAACACTGAAGCTTTCTTT | TRBJ1-1 | TRBV20-1 | NA | few
CASQTSGVPEQFF | TGCGCCAGTCAAACTAGCGGGGTCCCAGAGCAGTTCTTC | TRBJ2-1 | TRBV5-1 | TRBD2 | NA
CASSLVEGPEQYF | TGTGCCAGCAGCTTAGTGGAGGGGCCCGAGCAGTACTTC | TRBJ2-7 | TRBV7-2 | NA | once
CASSDGTGTLPYNEQFF | TGTGCCAGCAGCGACGGGACAGGGACCTTGCCCTACAATGAGCAGTTCTTC | TRBJ2-1 | TRBV12-3/TRBV12-4 | TRBD1 | few
CASWVGRLVNQPQHF | TGTGCCAGCTGGGTGGGACGGCTCGTGAATCAGCCCCAGCATTTT | TRBJ1-5 | TRBV12-3/TRBV12-4 | NA | NA
CSVLRYREETQYF | TGCAGTGTCCTCCGATACAGGGAAGAGACCCAGTACTTC | TRBJ2-5 | TRBV20-1 | NA | few
CSAKASSGGAIEQFF | TGCAGTGCTAAAGCAAGTAGCGGGGGGGCTATTGAGCAGTTCTTC | TRBJ2-1 | TRBV20-1 | TRBD2 | many
CASSLAPFEQFF | TGTGCCAGCAGTTTAGCACCATTCGAGCAGTTCTTC | TRBJ2-1 | TRBV28 | NA | few
CASSLVGTGGMAFF | TGTGCCAGCAGTTTGGTCGGGACAGGGGGTATGGCTTTCTTT | TRBJ1-1 | TRBV12-3/TRBV12-4 | TRBD1 | NA